Listed here are 19 T cell receptor beta chains from one sample, sequenced in a study of regulatory T cells in long-lasting Graves disease. Libraries of TCR beta came from iRepertoire HTBI primers plus Arm-PCR of CDR3 regions. MiXCR, run by TCRdb on the multiplex PCR reads, gives a single entry per CDR3 protein. The sample gives 300,000 or so distinct CDR3 sequences, around 19% of which show up once; roughly 29% is in the top ten. Stated time point: persistent/refractory GD, antithyroid drugs over 5 years with positive TRAb. There was RNA extracted from PBMCs, and the TCR library was made from it. This sample comprised peripheral blood mononuclear cells (PBMCs), obtained when the disease was refractory, from a patient treated with antithyroid drugs. The receptor set was obtained from a female donor with Graves disease.

With regard to this clonotype: This may come from a read error, since a much larger clone is one base off. Since no conserved phenylalanine or tryptophan closes the CDR3, a read error is the likely cause. The J gene is TRBJ2-5, the V gene TRBV3-1, with D possibly matching TRBD2 (6 bases). The V end was cut by 6 bases, the J end by 7 bases, with 12 bases between. The CDR3 sequence is 12 residues long. CDR1 is LGHDT and CDR2 is YNNKEL in the germline V gene (reference sequence). The CDR3 spells CASRQQEGTQYL. The CDR3 region has the DNA TGTGCCAGCAGGCAGCAGGAGGGGACCCAGTACCTC.

V is TRBV6-1 and J is TRBJ1-4; TRBD1 agrees at 10 bases. The V gene's germline CDR1 is MNHNS and CDR2 SASEGT. CDR3 size: 14 residues. Unmatched junction bases numbered 6, after V lost 6 bases and J lost 8 bases. The CDR3 bases are TGTGCCAGCAGACCGACAGGGGGCCGGGAAAAACTGTTTTTT. It translates to CASRPTGGREKLFF.

The chain employs TRBV19 and TRBJ1-5; D unresolved. Germline CDR1 LNHDA, CDR2 SQIVND (reference sequence). Trimming took 0 bases from V and 7 from J, leaving 10 bases between them. The CDR3 is 14 amino acids. The CDR3, as DNA: TGTGCCAGTAGTATAGATCAGTCTCCCCAGCCCCAGCATTTT. It is translated as CASSIDQSPQPQHF.

In DNA form, the CDR3 reads TGTGCCAGCAACCCCAGGGGGGGCACTGAAGCTTTCTTT. As protein: CASNPRGGTEAFF. The V gene is TRBV7-8, the J gene TRBJ1-1; 7 bases line up with TRBD1. The trim removed 7 bases at V and 4 bases at J, leaving 6 bases unmatched. The CDR3 contains 13 residues. Germline V gene sequence: CDR1 SGHVS, CDR2 FQNEAQ. The variable domain in full, completed from reference TRBV7-8 and TRBJ1-1, reads GAGVSQSPRYKVAKRGQDVALRCDPISGHVSLFWYQQALGQGPEFLTYFQNEAQLDKSGLPSDRFFAERPEGSVSTLKIQRTQQEDSAVYLCASNPRGGTEAFFGQGTRLTVV.

The chain joins TRBV20-1 to TRBJ2-7; the match to TRBD1 covers 7 bases. The CDR3 has 14 amino acids. From germline, CDR1 is DFQATT and CDR2 SNEGSKA (reference sequence). The V and J ends lost 0 bases and 6 bases, in that order; junction bases with no gene match: 8. Here the CDR3 DNA reads TGCAGTGCTAGAGATGTAAACAGGGGTGGCGAGCAGTACTTC. This sequence encodes CSARDVNRGGEQYF.

This clonotype was picked up many times. The V and J genes are TRBV6-1 and TRBJ2-6, with TRBD1 matching over 7 bases. The germline CDR1 and CDR2 sequences are MNHNS and SASEGT. This CDR3 comprises 16 residues. The junction had 6 bases not matched to a gene; V was cut back by 6 bases and J by 1 base. CDR3 loop: CASRGRQGSGANVLTF. Written as DNA, the CDR3 is TGTGCCAGCAGAGGACGACAGGGTTCTGGGGCCAACGTCCTGACTTTC.

This clonotype was counted at least ten times. The chain is built from TRBV20-1 and TRBJ2-6; D is unresolved. The CDR3 spans 12 residues. V lost 4 bases to trimming and J lost 2 bases, with 3 bases between them. Germline values: CDR1 DFQATT, CDR2 SNEGSKA (reference sequence). CDR3 in DNA: TGCAGTGCTATCCCTGGGGCCAACGTCCTGACTTTC. Residues: CSAIPGANVLTF.

This clonotype has at least ten counts. The chain joins TRBV27 to TRBJ1-5, with 7 bases aligning to TRBD1. The germline CDR1 and CDR2 sequences are MNHEY and SMNVEV (reference sequence). The CDR3 extends over 14 amino acids. V lost 6 bases to trimming and J lost 1 base; unmatched junction nucleotides: 3. DNA for the CDR3: TGTGCCAGCAGGACAGGGCCCAGCAATCAGCCCCAGCATTTT. This translates into CASRTGPSNQPQHF.

This clonotype was observed a handful of times. The chain joins TRBV29-1 to TRBJ1-1, with D possibly matching TRBD1 (5 bases). The V end was cut by 0 bases, the J end by 4 bases, with 15 bases between. The CDR3 spans 15 residues. Germline V gene data show CDR1 as SQVTM and CDR2 as ANQGSEA. The CDR3 bases are TGCAGCGTTGAAGAGGGGAATGGGGCGCTCACTGAAGCTTTCTTT. This encodes CSVEEGNGALTEAFF.

At least ten counts were recorded for this clonotype. The chain is built from TRBV6-2 or TRBV6-3 and TRBJ1-1; no clear D. This CDR3 has 13 amino acids. Germline CDR1 is MNHEY and CDR2 is SVGEGT. V gave up 2 bases and J gave up 3 bases, with 7 bases separating them. The CDR3 nucleotides are TGTGCCAGCAGTTACAGGGATGACACTGAAGCTTTCTTT. Translating it yields CASSYRDDTEAFF.

V usage is TRBV7-9 and J usage is TRBJ1-2, with 9 bases matching TRBD1. Germline loops: CDR1 SEHNR, CDR2 FQNEAQ (reference sequence). V was clipped by 5 bases and J by 7 bases; unmatched bases: 11. The CDR3 consists of 15 residues. The CDR3 sequence is CASSATGGHSAGYTF. CDR3 in DNA: TGTGCCAGCAGCGCGACAGGGGGTCATTCCGCTGGCTACACCTTC.

The rearrangement uses TRBV20-1 and TRBJ1-5, with D possibly TRBD1 on 5 matching bases. In germline, CDR1 is DFQATT, CDR2 SNEGSKA (reference sequence). CDR3 size: 16 residues. Trimming stripped 3 bases from V and 3 bases from J, with 18 bases between. CDR3 coding DNA: TGCAGTGCTAGGGACAACCGGATCGGGGACAATCAGCCCCAGCATTTT. It yields the protein CSARDNRIGDNQPQHF.

This clonotype showed up many times. The rearrangement uses TRBV6-5 and TRBJ1-1, with TRBD1 matching over 9 bases. Unmatched junction bases numbered 15, after V lost 0 bases and J lost 4 bases. CDR3 size: 19 residues. The germline V gene encodes CDR1 MNHEY and CDR2 SVGAGI. CDR3 bases: TGTGCCAGCAGTTACTCAGGTGGGGGGTACAGGGGGCATTTCACTGAAGCTTTCTTT. Its translation is CASSYSGGGYRGHFTEAFF.

J is TRBJ1-2 and V is TRBV7-8; 8 positions match TRBD1. Looked up from germline, CDR1 is SGHVS and CDR2 is FQNEAQ. The J segment lost 1 base and the V segment lost 4 bases, leaving 2 bases of the junction unmatched. This CDR3 contains 14 residues. CDR3 loop: CASSSTGVNYGYTF. DNA of the CDR3: TGTGCCAGCAGCTCGACAGGGGTTAACTATGGCTACACCTTC. Using reference TRBV7-8 and TRBJ1-2 for the parts outside the CDR3, the full variable domain is GAGVSQSPRYKVAKRGQDVALRCDPISGHVSLFWYQQALGQGPEFLTYFQNEAQLDKSGLPSDRFFAERPEGSVSTLKIQRTQQEDSAVYLCASSSTGVNYGYTFGSGTRLTVV.

This clonotype has a handful of counts. The gene calls are TRBV6-1 and TRBJ1-2; possible D gene TRBD1, 6 bases. Germline lookup yields CDR1 MNHNS and CDR2 SASEGT. Trimming shortened V by 7 bases and J by 1 base, and 16 bases separated the two germline ends. This CDR3 is built from 15 residues. The CDR3, as DNA: TGTGCCAGCACAGGGGCGGGACGCTTTAACTATGGCTACACCTTC. Translated, it gives CASTGAGRFNYGYTF.

This clonotype has only a few counts. The chain combines TRBV18 with TRBJ2-7; D is undetermined. This CDR3 contains 15 residues. Germline V CDR1 and CDR2: KGHSH, LQKENI. The germline V and J ends were trimmed by 0 bases and 6 bases, with 15 bases remaining between them. CDR3 in amino acids: CASSPPTTDPSEQYF. The CDR3 DNA reads TGTGCCAGCTCACCACCGACGACGGACCCTTCCGAGCAGTACTTC.

Note on this clonotype: One base away lies a much larger clone, so this may be a sequencing read error. The conserved final phenylalanine or tryptophan is absent from the CDR3, which likely points to a read error. The genes are TRBV7-9 and TRBJ1-5; no definite D call. This CDR3 comprises 16 residues. The germline V gene encodes CDR1 SEHNR and CDR2 FQNEAQ (reference sequence). V lost 1 base and J 3 bases, leaving 13 bases between the germline ends. The CDR3 loop reads CASSLEVGRPNQPQHL. The CDR3 DNA follows: TGTGCCAGCAGCTTAGAGGTCGGTCGTCCCAATCAGCCCCAGCATCTT.

The J gene is TRBJ1-6, the V gene TRBV19; TRBD1 agrees at 8 bases. The V segment lost 1 base and the J segment 10 bases; nucleotides outside the gene matches: 3. CDR1 and CDR2 from the germline V gene are LNHDA and SQIVND (reference sequence). The CDR3 spans 14 residues. This chain's CDR3 is CASSIARTGSPLHF. CDR3 bases: TGTGCCAGTAGTATAGCACGGACAGGGTCACCCCTCCACTTT.

The CDR3 bases are TGCAGCGTCGGATCCATCGGGGAGCTGTTTTTT. Its translation: CSVGSIGELFF. V usage is TRBV29-1 and J usage is TRBJ2-2; no firm D call. V lost 6 bases, J lost 7 bases, and 9 bases lay in between. The CDR3 is 11 residues long. The germline CDR1 and CDR2 sequences are SQVTM and ANQGSEA.